The 12 T cell receptor beta chains reported below all come from one sample, sequenced in a study of regulatory T cells in long-lasting Graves disease. Building the TCR beta libraries relied on iRepertoire HTBI primers, and CDR3 regions underwent Arm-PCR. TCRdb fed the multiplex PCR reads into MiXCR, producing one record per CDR3 protein. The sample has 360,000 or so distinct CDR3 sequences; around 16% are singletons. As for time point: newly diagnosed GD, antithyroid drugs for less than 3 months. Preparation of the TCR library used RNA extracted from PBMCs. These data also featured in a second study, about T cells in Graves' hyperthyroidism and ophthalmopathy.

The sequencing used peripheral blood mononuclear cells (PBMCs), collected at new diagnosis, from a patient treated with antithyroid drugs. All receptors come from a woman aged 18 to 35 with Graves disease.

In its sample, this clonotype was seen many times. V and J are TRBV7-6 and TRBJ1-1; the match to TRBD1 covers 9 bases. Germline V lookup: CDR1 SGHVS, CDR2 FNYEAQ. V was clipped by 5 bases and J by 5 bases; unmatched bases: 9. The CDR3 length is 15 residues. CDR3 amino acids: CASSHGRQGGTEAFF. Here the CDR3 DNA reads TGTGCCAGCAGCCACGGTAGACAGGGGGGGACTGAAGCTTTCTTT.

This clonotype was seen many times. The V call is TRBV6-1, the J call TRBJ1-5; tentatively, D is TRBD1 (6 bases). CDR1 and CDR2 (germline): MNHNS, SASEGT. This CDR3 has 15 amino acids. Trimming left V 8 bases short and J 0 bases short, with 14 bases between. The CDR3, as DNA: TGTGCCAGCGGTACAGGGATTACTAGCAATCAGCCCCAGCATTTT. It specifies CASGTGITSNQPQHF.

This clonotype occurred a few times. A read error may explain this, as a much larger clone is one base away. The chain links TRBV28 to TRBJ2-1; the D gene is possibly TRBD2 (5 bases). The better agreement between TRBJ2-5 and the DNA end casts doubt on the J call. The CDR3 spans 14 residues. The germline gives CDR1 MDHEN, CDR2 SYDVKM. CDR3 loop: CASSSDYNQETQYF. CDR3 nucleotides: TGTGCCAGCAGCAGCGACTACAACCAAGAGACCCAGTACTTC.

The J gene is TRBJ2-2, the V gene TRBV9; a weak D match, TRBD1 (5 bases). CDR3 length equals 16 residues. Germline-derived CDR1 and CDR2 are SGDLS and YYNGEE. Trimming cost V 4 bases and J 1 base, with 14 bases left between them. CDR3 region: CASSRIGARNTGELFF. The CDR3 DNA reads as TGTGCCAGCAGCCGTATAGGGGCCAGGAACACCGGGGAGCTGTTTTTT.

This clonotype was counted ten times or more. The chain carries TRBV20-1 and TRBJ2-5; 8 bases align to TRBD2. J lost 4 bases, V lost 0 bases, and 13 bases had no gene match. The CDR3 runs to 17 residues. Per the germline V gene, CDR1 is DFQATT and CDR2 is SNEGSKA (reference sequence). In DNA, the CDR3 is TGCAGTGCTAGAGATCGATCCGGGACTAGACGCCGAGAGACCCAGTACTTC. Its protein is CSARDRSGTRRRETQYF.

This clonotype has at least ten counts. The chain links TRBV5-4 to TRBJ2-5, with TRBD1 as a possible D gene (5 bases). Looked up from germline, CDR1 is SGHNT and CDR2 is YYREEE (reference sequence). Trimming pared 0 bases from V and 5 bases from J, leaving 14 bases between. The CDR3 runs 15 residues. The CDR3 reads CASSLAVGAGETQYF. The CDR3 DNA sequence: TGTGCCAGCAGCTTGGCCGTTGGGGCTGGGGAGACCCAGTACTTC.

This clonotype was observed at least ten times. CDR3 protein: CATSDSDKAEQFF. In DNA form, the CDR3 reads TGTGCCACCAGTGACTCCGACAAGGCTGAGCAGTTCTTC. The chain employs TRBV24-1 and TRBJ2-1; D remains ambiguous. The CDR3 covers 13 residues. With 4 bases removed from V and 9 bases from J, the gap between germline ends came to 12 bases. Germline V gives CDR1 KGHDR, CDR2 SFDVKD.

On this clonotype itself: A much larger clone sits a single nucleotide away, making a read error possible. The chain joins TRBV28 to TRBJ1-5; 7 bases line up with TRBD1. Germline V gene sequence: CDR1 MDHEN, CDR2 SYDVKM. The CDR3 is 14 residues long. With 8 bases clipped from V and 4 bases from J, the junction kept 8 bases outside the gene matches. This CDR3 reads CASRRGRGNQPQHF. Here the CDR3 DNA reads TGTGCCAGCCGAAGGGGCAGGGGGAATCAGCCCCAGCATTTT. The full variable domain, with the rest looked up from reference TRBV28 and TRBJ1-5, is DVKVTQSSRYLVKRTGEKVFLECVQDMDHENMFWYRQDPGLGLRLIYFSYDVKMKEKGDIPEGYSVSREKKERFSLILESASTNQTSMYLCASRRGRGNQPQHFGDGTRLSIL.

This rearrangement joins TRBV7-9 to TRBJ1-4; 8 bases fit TRBD1. This CDR3 comprises 14 residues. Trimming cost V 5 bases and J 7 bases; bases outside gene matches: 6. CDR1 SEHNR and CDR2 FQNEAQ come from the germline V gene (reference sequence). The CDR3 DNA sequence: TGTGCCAGCAGCCATGGGGACAGGCCTGAAAAACTGTTTTTT. Its translation is CASSHGDRPEKLFF.

This clonotype has more than one count but fewer than ten. This chain joins TRBV18 and TRBJ2-5; D remains unclear. Germline V CDR1 and CDR2: KGHSH, LQKENI. The CDR3 spans 14 residues. The V end lost 1 base, the J end lost 2 bases, and 8 bases lay between the germline ends. For the CDR3, the DNA is TGTGCCAGCTCACCACGTGGCCCTCAAGAGACCCAGTACTTC. Its translation: CASSPRGPQETQYF.

This chain connects TRBV28 to TRBJ2-1, with D uncertain. Trimming pared 6 bases from V and 8 bases from J, leaving 14 bases between. The CDR3 spans 13 residues. CDR1 is MDHEN, CDR2 SYDVKM, per germline. This CDR3 is CASRGTNADEQFF. The CDR3 DNA follows: TGTGCCAGCAGAGGAACAAATGCCGATGAGCAGTTCTTC.

This clonotype was counted ten times or more. The V gene is TRBV12-3 or TRBV12-4, the J gene TRBJ2-7; D is ambiguous. Trimming left V 1 base short and J 0 bases short, with 13 bases between. The CDR3 contains 16 residues. CDR3 sequence: CASSLGPRHGSYEQYF. The CDR3 DNA reads TGTGCCAGCAGTTTAGGCCCTCGACACGGCTCCTACGAGCAGTACTTC.